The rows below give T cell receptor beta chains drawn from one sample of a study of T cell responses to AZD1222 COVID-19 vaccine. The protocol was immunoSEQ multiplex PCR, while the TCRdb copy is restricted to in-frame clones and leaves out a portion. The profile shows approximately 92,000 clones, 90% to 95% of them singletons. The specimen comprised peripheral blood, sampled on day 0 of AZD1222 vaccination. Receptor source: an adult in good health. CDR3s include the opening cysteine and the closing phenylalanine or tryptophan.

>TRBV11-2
CASSLDRGGGQPQHF
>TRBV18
CASSPPGTGGEKLFF
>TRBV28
CASRDRGYEQYF
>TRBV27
CASSQTGTVGQPQHF
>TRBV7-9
CASTAPPTANTEAFF
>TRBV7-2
CASSLEAGLYEQYF
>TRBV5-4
CASSLYSGTDAYNEQFF
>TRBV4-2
CASSQVQTAGEQYF
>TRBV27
CASKGRVNSPLHF
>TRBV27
CASRPSGALHEQYF
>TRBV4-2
CASSQGHSGQPNYGYTF
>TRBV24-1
CATRDTGELFF
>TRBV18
CASAGTDETEAFF
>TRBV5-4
CASSLGGTGNSPLHF
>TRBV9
CASSVGQGGETQYF
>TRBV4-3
CASSPATGYEKLFF
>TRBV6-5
CASSYSTLNPYGYTF
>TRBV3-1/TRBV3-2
CASSDNFSRRDRGKKTEAFF
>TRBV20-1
CSARDHGELFF
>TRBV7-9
CASNAGPTVESPLHF
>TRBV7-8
CASSSGGNNSPLHF
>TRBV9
CASSVVSEGTEAFF
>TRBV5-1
CASSQSYEQYF
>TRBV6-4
CASSTSGTDTQYF
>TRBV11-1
CASSPPGTGVNEQFF
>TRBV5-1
CASSLEGRVISPLHF
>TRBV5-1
CASSLAGWDETQYF
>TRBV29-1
CSVERGKGGIQYF
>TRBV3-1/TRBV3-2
CASSQVIGASPLHF
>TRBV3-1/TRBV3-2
CASRGGSEKLFF
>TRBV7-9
CASSLTGVTYEQYF
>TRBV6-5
CATTPHGDGYGYTF
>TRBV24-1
CATSVSGNQPQHF
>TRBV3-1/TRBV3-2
CASSILDRSSYNEQFF
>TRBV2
CASSDPNPPYEQYF
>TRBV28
CASSFPQRNNEQFF
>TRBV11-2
CASSPPGGGGGEQYF
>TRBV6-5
CASSSRTSGNYEQYF
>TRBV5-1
CASSLRGRVETQYF
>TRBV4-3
CASSQAGDIYEQYF
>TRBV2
CASSGALGEKLFF
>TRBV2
CASSSRVSLVTAKNIQYF
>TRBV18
CASSPNQGETQYF
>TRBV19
CASSIKGAQPQHF
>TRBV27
CASSSYVQEVEKLFF
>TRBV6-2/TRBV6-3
CASSFPREDSYEQYF
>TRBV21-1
CASSKEWAF